This T cell receptor beta chain was recorded in a study of T cell repertoires in ileal Crohn's disease. As concerns this clone: The antigen remains undetermined.

Time point defined: neoterminal ileum biopsy at postoperative endoscopy, about 6 months after surgery. General study results and limits: Clonal expansions were more frequent in active smokers than non-smokers at surgery.

V lost 0 bases to trimming and J lost 4 bases; unmatched junction nucleotides: 4. This CDR3 comprises 15 residues. Germline CDR1 is LGHNA and CDR2 is YNFKEQ. The data were produced by immunoSEQ multiplex PCR, yet TCRdb's version contains in-frame clones alone and is incomplete. The data show about 13,000 clones, roughly 80% seen once. This chain connects TRBV4-2 to TRBJ2-3; 7 nucleotides align to TRBD2. This clonotype was sampled from an adult with Crohn's disease. Specimen: ileal tissue. The CDR3 spells CASSQDKAGSDTQYF. The DNA for the CDR3 is TGTGCCAGCAGCCAAGATAAAGCGGGATCAGATACGCAGTATTTT.